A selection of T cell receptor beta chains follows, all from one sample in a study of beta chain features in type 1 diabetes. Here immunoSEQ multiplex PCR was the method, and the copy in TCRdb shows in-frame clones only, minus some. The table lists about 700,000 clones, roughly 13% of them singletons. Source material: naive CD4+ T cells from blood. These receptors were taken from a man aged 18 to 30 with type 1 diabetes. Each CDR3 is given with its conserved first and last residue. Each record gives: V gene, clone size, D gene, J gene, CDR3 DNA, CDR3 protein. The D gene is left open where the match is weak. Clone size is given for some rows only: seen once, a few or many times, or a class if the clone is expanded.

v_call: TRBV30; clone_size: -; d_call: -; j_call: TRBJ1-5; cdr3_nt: TGTGCCTGGAGTCGACACACTAACAATCAGCCCCAGCATTTT; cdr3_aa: CAWSRHTNNQPQHF
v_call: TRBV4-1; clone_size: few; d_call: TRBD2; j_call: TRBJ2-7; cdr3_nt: TGCGCCAGCAGCCAAGTTGGGAGGCAGCGGGGGTCCGACGAGCAGTACTTC; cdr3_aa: CASSQVGRQRGSDEQYF
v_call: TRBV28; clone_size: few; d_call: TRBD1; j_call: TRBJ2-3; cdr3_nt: TGTGCCAGCAGTCCACGACAGGGTTGGACAGATACGCAGTATTTT; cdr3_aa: CASSPRQGWTDTQYF
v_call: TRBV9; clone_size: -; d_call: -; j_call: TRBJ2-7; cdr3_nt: TGTGCCAGCAGCGTAGAGGCTCAGGGGTCCTACGAGCAGTACTTC; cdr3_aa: CASSVEAQGSYEQYF
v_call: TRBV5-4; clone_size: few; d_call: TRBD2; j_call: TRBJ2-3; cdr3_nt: TGTGCCAGCAGCTTTATAGCGGGGAGCACAGATACGCAGTATTTT; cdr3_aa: CASSFIAGSTDTQYF
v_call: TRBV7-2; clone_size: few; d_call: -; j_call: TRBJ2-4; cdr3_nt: TGTGCCAGCAGCTCGACCTTAGGCGCGAACATTCAGTACTTC; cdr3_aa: CASSSTLGANIQYF
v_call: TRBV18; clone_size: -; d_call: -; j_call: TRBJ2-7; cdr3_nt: TGTGCCAGCTCACCGCGGACTGGGAGCTCCTACGAGCAGTACTTC; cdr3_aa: CASSPRTGSSYEQYF
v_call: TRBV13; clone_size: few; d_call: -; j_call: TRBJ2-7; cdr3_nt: TGTGCCAGCAGCGTCGGACAGGGGACTAGTGGGCAGTACTTC; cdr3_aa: CASSVGQGTSGQYF
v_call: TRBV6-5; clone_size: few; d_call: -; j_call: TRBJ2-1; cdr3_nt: TGTGCCAGCAGTTATGGGAATGTGGGATACAATGAGCAGTTCTTC; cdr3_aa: CASSYGNVGYNEQFF
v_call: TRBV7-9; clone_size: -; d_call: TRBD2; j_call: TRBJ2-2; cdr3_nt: TGTGCCAGCAGCACGACTAGCAGAAACGCGAACACCGGGGAGCTGTTTTTT; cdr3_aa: CASSTTSRNANTGELFF
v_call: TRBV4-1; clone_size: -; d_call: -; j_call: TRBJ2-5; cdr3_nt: TGCGCCAGCAGCACAGGCGGCTGGCGCCCATCCCAAGAGACCCAGTACTTC; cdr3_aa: CASSTGGWRPSQETQYF
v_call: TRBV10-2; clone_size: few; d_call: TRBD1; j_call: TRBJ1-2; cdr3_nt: TGCGCCATCTTAGGAGGGACAGGGAACTATGGCTACACCTTC; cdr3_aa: CAILGGTGNYGYTF
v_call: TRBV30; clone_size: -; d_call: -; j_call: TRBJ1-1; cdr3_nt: TGTGCCTGGAGACCCCCTTGGACAGATCGGAACACTGAAGCTTTCTTT; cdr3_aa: CAWRPPWTDRNTEAFF
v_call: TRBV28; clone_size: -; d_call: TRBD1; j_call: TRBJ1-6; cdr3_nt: TGTGCCAGCAGTTTTAGGGACAGCGGAGATGGCTCACCCCTCCACTTT; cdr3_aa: CASSFRDSGDGSPLHF
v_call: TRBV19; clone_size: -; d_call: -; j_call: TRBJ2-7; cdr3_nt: TGTGCCAGTAGTAGCAACAACTACGAGCAGTACTTC; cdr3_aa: CASSSNNYEQYF
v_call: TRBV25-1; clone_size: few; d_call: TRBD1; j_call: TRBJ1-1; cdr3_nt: TGTGCCAGCAGCCCCACAGGGGGGAACACTGAAGCTTTCTTT; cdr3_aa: CASSPTGGNTEAFF
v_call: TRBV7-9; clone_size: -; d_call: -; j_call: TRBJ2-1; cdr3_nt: TGTGCCAGCAGCTTAGAGCTGGGGGCGAATAGTGAGCAGTTCTTC; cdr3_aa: CASSLELGANSEQFF
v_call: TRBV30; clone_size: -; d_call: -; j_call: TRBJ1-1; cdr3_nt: TGTGCCTGGAGAGGGCAGGGGTTGACTGAAGCTTTCTTT; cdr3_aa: CAWRGQGLTEAFF
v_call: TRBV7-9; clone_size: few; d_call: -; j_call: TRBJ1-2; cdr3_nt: TGTGCCAGCAGCTTACCGTCCCTCTATGGCTACACCTTC; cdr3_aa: CASSLPSLYGYTF
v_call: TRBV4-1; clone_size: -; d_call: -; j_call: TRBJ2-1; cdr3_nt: TGCGCCAGCAGCCAAGACCCCCAGGGGCCGGAGGGGGAGCAGTTCTTC; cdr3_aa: CASSQDPQGPEGEQFF
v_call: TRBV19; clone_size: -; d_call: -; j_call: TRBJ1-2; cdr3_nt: TGTGCCAGTGGTGCCCTCGGGGGGGCGCAGGTCTATGGCTACACCTTC; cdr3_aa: CASGALGGAQVYGYTF
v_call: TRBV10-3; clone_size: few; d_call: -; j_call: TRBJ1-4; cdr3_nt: TGTGCCATCAGTGATTATGGGGGTACTAATGAAAAACTGTTTTTT; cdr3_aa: CAISDYGGTNEKLFF
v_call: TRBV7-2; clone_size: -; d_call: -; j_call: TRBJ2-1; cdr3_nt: TGTGCCAACCAACGCGGGAACAATGAGCAGTTCTTC; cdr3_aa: CANQRGNNEQFF
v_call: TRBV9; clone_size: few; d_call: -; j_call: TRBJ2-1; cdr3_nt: TGTGCCAGCAGCGTAGTTGGTGGGGGGCTGGTAGAGCAGTTCTTC; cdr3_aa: CASSVVGGGLVEQFF
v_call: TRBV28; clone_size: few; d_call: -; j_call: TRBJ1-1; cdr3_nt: TGTGCCAGCAGCCGAGGAGGCAGATCGAACACTGAAGCTTTCTTT; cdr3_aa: CASSRGGRSNTEAFF
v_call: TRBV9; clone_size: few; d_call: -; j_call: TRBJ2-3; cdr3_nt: TGTGCCAGCACCCCGGGACGAAACACAGATACGCAGTATTTT; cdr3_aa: CASTPGRNTDTQYF
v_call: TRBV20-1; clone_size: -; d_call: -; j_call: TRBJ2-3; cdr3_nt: TGCAGTGCTGGAAGGACAGATACGCAGTATTTT; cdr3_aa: CSAGRTDTQYF